The clone carrying this T cell receptor (beta chain) was picked up many times. The data derive from a study of identical twins. Using its own MiXCR run on the 5' RACE reads, TCRdb lists one record per CDR3 protein. The sample has about 700,000 distinct CDR3 sequences; roughly 6.2% are singletons. The CDR3 runs 12 residues. Trimming left V 7 bases short and J 1 base short, with 7 bases between. Germline CDR1 and CDR2: LGHNT and FRNRAP. V gene TRBV12-5 combines with J gene TRBJ1-1; D call uncertain. Source material: naive T cells sorted from blood. This TCR derives from a man younger than 30 in good health. CDR3 amino acids: CASASENTEAFF. CDR3 coding DNA: TGTGCTAGTGCCTCAGAGAACACTGAAGCTTTCTTT.